This passage covers 30 T cell receptor beta chains from one sample sequenced in a study of blood T cell repertoires in COVID-19 (dated by TCRdb to the early 2020s). Library method: the immunoSEQ multiplex PCR assay. TCRdb provides this immuneACCESS table in a form limited to in-frame rearrangements. Some clones are lacking; in checked studies, under half of them reflect an unresolved V gene, and why the rest are absent is not known. The sample profile shows 200,000 or so clones; roughly four fifths of them were found once. The top ten clonotypes cover around an eighth of the sample. The specimen was peripheral blood. The source of these receptors is a man between 25 and 39 years old with active or convalescent COVID-19.

The CDR3 sequence: CASSLSAGQPQHF. The CDR3 DNA is TGTGCCAGCAGTTTAAGCGCGGGTCAGCCCCAGCATTTT. The rearrangement joins TRBV12-3 or TRBV12-4 to TRBJ1-5; D call uncertain. V lost 2 bases and J 6 bases, leaving 8 bases between the germline ends. This CDR3 contains 13 residues.

J is TRBJ2-1 and V is TRBV5-1; perhaps TRBD2 as D (5 bases). Germline-derived CDR1 and CDR2 are SGHRS and YFSETQ. The CDR3 sequence is 12 residues long. Trimming shortened V by 2 bases and J by 5 bases, and 5 bases separated the two germline ends. CDR3 protein: CASSLLDNEQFF. DNA of the CDR3: TGCGCCAGCAGCTTACTAGACAATGAGCAGTTCTTC.

The V and J genes are TRBV4-1 and TRBJ2-3; weak D call: TRBD1 (6 bases). Looked up from germline, CDR1 is MGHRA and CDR2 is YSYEKL. V was clipped by 3 bases and J by 5 bases, with 9 bases between them. This CDR3 has 13 amino acids. For the CDR3, the DNA is TGCGCCAGCAGCCAGGGGGCAGGAGATACGCAGTATTTT. It encodes CASSQGAGDTQYF.

The J gene is TRBJ2-3, the V gene TRBV19; 9 nucleotides line up with TRBD2. Per the germline V gene, CDR1 is LNHDA and CDR2 is SQIVND (reference sequence). This CDR3 comprises 17 residues. After removal of 5 bases from V and 4 bases from J, the junction contained 13 bases not matched to a gene. CDR3: CASSYLPSGRSSDTQYF. The CDR3 nucleotides read TGTGCCAGTAGTTATCTTCCGAGCGGGAGGTCGTCAGATACGCAGTATTTT.

The V gene is TRBV7-9, the J gene TRBJ2-3; TRBD1 matches 7 bases. The V and J ends lost 6 bases and 2 bases, in that order; junction bases with no gene match: 5. Germline CDR1 is SEHNR and CDR2 is FQNEAQ (reference sequence). The CDR3 consists of 14 residues. The CDR3 loop reads CASSQGGITDTQYF. In DNA, the CDR3 is TGTGCCAGCAGTCAAGGGGGCATCACAGATACGCAGTATTTT.

The chain is built from TRBV12-5 and TRBJ2-3, with a weak D call TRBD1 (5 bases). The V and J ends lost 5 bases and 4 bases respectively, with 16 bases between them. This CDR3 has 15 amino acids. Germline V gene lookup returns CDR1 LGHNT and CDR2 FRNRAP. CDR3: CASGLGSGFSDTQYF. The CDR3 nucleotides read TGTGCTAGTGGTCTAGGGTCAGGGTTTTCAGATACGCAGTATTTT.

This chain uses TRBV7-2 with TRBJ1-1; 8 bases map to TRBD1. The trim removed 3 bases at V and 0 bases at J, leaving 0 bases unmatched. Germline assignment: CDR1 SGHTA and CDR2 FQGNSA. This CDR3 is built from 14 residues. For the CDR3, the DNA is TGTGCCAGCAGCTTGGACAGGGTGAACACTGAAGCTTTCTTT. Translated, it gives CASSLDRVNTEAFF.

The chain combines TRBV3-1 (or the pseudogene TRBV3-2) with TRBJ2-1; D is uncertain. The CDR3 is 16 amino acids. The germline CDR1 and CDR2 sequences are LGHDT and YNNKEL (reference sequence). The V end was cut by 0 bases, the J end by 6 bases, with 15 bases between. In DNA, the CDR3 is TGTGCCAGCAGCCAAGATTTCCGGGTAGATGTCAATGAGCAGTTCTTC. This gives the protein CASSQDFRVDVNEQFF.

This chain links TRBV7-6 with TRBJ2-6; D is undetermined. V was pared by 0 bases and J by 1 base, with 16 bases between. Looked up from germline, CDR1 is SGHVS and CDR2 is FNYEAQ. The CDR3 extends over 19 amino acids. In DNA form, the CDR3 reads TGTGCCAGCAGCTTAGCGCTATCAAACCAGGTGTCTGGGGCCAACGTCCTGACTTTC. This gives the protein CASSLALSNQVSGANVLTF. Full variable domain (outside the CDR3, taken from reference TRBV7-6 and TRBJ2-6): GAGVSQSPRYKVTKRGQDVALRCDPISGHVSLYWYRQALGQGPEFLTYFNYEAQQDKSGLPNDRFSAERPEGSISTLTIQRTEQRDSAMYRCASSLALSNQVSGANVLTFGAGSRLTVL.

J is TRBJ1-2 and V is TRBV4-1; 7 bases line up with TRBD1. V lost 1 base to trimming and J lost 3 bases; unmatched junction nucleotides: 11. The CDR3 extends over 17 amino acids. Looked up from germline, CDR1 is MGHRA and CDR2 is YSYEKL. CDR3 DNA sequence: TGCGCCAGCAGCCAAGTTCAGGGGGTTATAAGCGACTATGGCTACACCTTC. Its protein is CASSQVQGVISDYGYTF.

The V and J genes are TRBV21-1 and TRBJ1-2; the table's D gene call, TRBD1, was not cross checked with the DNA. TRBV21-1 represents a pseudogene. The CDR3 is 15 amino acids. CDR3 bases: TGTGCCAGCAGGAAGGGGGAGCAAAAGGGTTATGGCTACACCTTC. Translating gives CASRKGEQKGYGYTF.

J is TRBJ1-1 and V is TRBV30; a possible D gene is TRBD1 (5 bases). Trimming stripped 5 bases from V and 3 bases from J, with 10 bases between. This CDR3 contains 12 residues. CDR1 and CDR2 from the germline V gene are GTSNPN and SVGIG (reference sequence). The CDR3 region is CAWADSHTEAFF. CDR3 coding DNA: TGTGCCTGGGCCGACAGCCACACTGAAGCTTTCTTT.

The chain is built from TRBV9 and TRBJ2-1; TRBD2 agrees at 9 bases. V gave up 0 bases and J gave up 4 bases; unmatched junction bases: 2. The CDR3 is 15 amino acids. The V gene's germline CDR1 is SGDLS and CDR2 YYNGEE. DNA of the CDR3: TGTGCCAGCAGCGTAGCAAGCGGGGGGTACAATGAGCAGTTCTTC. Protein sequence: CASSVASGGYNEQFF.

The chain links TRBV6-4 to TRBJ1-1; 8 bases are shared with TRBD1. Per germline, CDR1 MRHNA and CDR2 SNTAGT. The CDR3 is made up of 15 amino acids. Trimming at V came to 7 bases and at J to 2 bases, leaving 9 bases not matched to a gene. CDR3 amino acids: CASKSGGWENTEAFF. In nucleotides, the CDR3 is TGTGCCAGCAAGTCAGGGGGCTGGGAAAACACTGAAGCTTTCTTT.

The rearrangement joins TRBV19 to TRBJ2-1; TRBD2 matches at 13 bases. In germline, CDR1 is LNHDA, CDR2 SQIVND (reference sequence). After removal of 4 bases from V and 6 bases from J, the junction contained 9 bases not matched to a gene. The CDR3 sequence is 17 residues long. The CDR3 here is CASSRTSGSTIGNEQFF. As DNA, the CDR3 is TGTGCCAGTAGTAGGACTAGCGGGAGTACGATAGGCAATGAGCAGTTCTTC. The variable domain in full, completed from reference TRBV19 and TRBJ2-1, reads DGGITQSPKYLFRKEGQNVTLSCEQNLNHDAMYWYRQDPGQGLRLIYYSQIVNDFQKGDIAEGYSVSREKKESFPLTVTSAQKNPTAFYLCASSRTSGSTIGNEQFFGPGTRLTVL.

V and J are TRBV15 and TRBJ2-1, with D perhaps matching TRBD1 (5 bases). The CDR3 spans 12 residues. CDR1 and CDR2 from the germline V gene are LNHNV and YYDKDF (reference sequence). The germline V and J ends were trimmed by 1 base and 10 bases, with 8 bases remaining between them. CDR3 loop: CATSRAQAEQFF. Here the CDR3 DNA reads TGTGCCACCAGCAGAGCACAGGCCGAGCAGTTCTTC. Drawing the rest from reference TRBV15 and TRBJ2-1, the complete variable domain is DAMVIQNPRYQVTQFGKPVTLSCSQTLNHNVMYWYQQKSSQAPKLLFHYYDKDFNNEADTPDNFQSRRPNTSFCFLDIRSPGLGDTAMYLCATSRAQAEQFFGPGTRLTVL.

This chain joins TRBV19 and TRBJ1-1, with a tentative D call TRBD1 (5 bases). This CDR3 spans 13 amino acids. CDR1 is LNHDA, CDR2 SQIVND, per germline (reference sequence). V was pared by 10 bases and J by 0 bases, with 12 bases between. The CDR3 DNA is TGTGCCACCTGGGACTTCATGAACACTGAAGCTTTCTTT. Translating gives CATWDFMNTEAFF.

The chain has TRBV5-1 and TRBJ2-1; no clear D. Trimming left V 0 bases short and J 6 bases short, with 7 bases between. This CDR3 is 13 amino acids long. Germline V gene data show CDR1 as SGHRS and CDR2 as YFSETQ. In DNA form, the CDR3 reads TGCGCCAGCAGCTTGGCCGTCGGCAATGAGCAGTTCTTC. Encoded protein: CASSLAVGNEQFF.

V is TRBV27 and J is TRBJ1-2; the D gene is possibly TRBD1 (6 bases). Trimming left V 2 bases short and J 1 base short, with 11 bases between. The CDR3 is 15 amino acids. CDR1 MNHEY and CDR2 SMNVEV come from the germline V gene (reference sequence). The CDR3, as DNA: TGTGCCAGCAGTTTAACCCCGGACAGTAACTATGGCTACACCTTC. This gives the protein CASSLTPDSNYGYTF.

With regard to this clone: This specimen includes other DNA sequences encoding the same CDR3. V is TRBV18 and J is TRBJ1-1, with 11 bases lining up with TRBD1. The CDR3 runs to 14 residues. V gave up 3 bases and J gave up 4 bases; unmatched junction bases: 1. Germline CDR1 is KGHSH and CDR2 is LQKENI. The CDR3 DNA sequence: TGTGCCAGCTCACCCGGGACAGGGGGCACTGAAGCTTTCTTT. It codes for CASSPGTGGTEAFF.

V usage is TRBV29-1 and J usage is TRBJ1-2; 9 bases map to TRBD1. The CDR3 is 12 amino acids. Germline V CDR1 and CDR2: SQVTM, ANQGSEA. Trimming cost V 7 bases and J 5 bases; bases outside gene matches: 5. As DNA, the CDR3 is TGCAGCGGTGGACAGGGGATGTATGGCTACACCTTC. This encodes CSGGQGMYGYTF.

The chain recombines TRBV23-1 with TRBJ1-3; 7 nucleotides agree with TRBD1. TRBV23-1 is filed as an ORF, its function uncertain. The CDR3 has 19 residues. V dropped 3 bases and J dropped 0; count of bases not matched to a gene: 14. The CDR3 protein is CASSQSSRTGGDSGNTIYF. CDR3 bases: TGCGCCAGCAGTCAGTCTAGCAGGACAGGAGGGGACTCTGGAAACACCATATATTTT.

The chain joins TRBV7-9 to TRBJ1-2; no clear D gene. The CDR3 runs to 12 residues. CDR1 is SEHNR and CDR2 is FQNEAQ in the germline V gene (reference sequence). V lost 9 bases to trimming and J lost 10 bases, with 18 bases between them. The CDR3 spells CASRETSVDYTF. Here the CDR3 DNA reads TGTGCCAGTCGAGAGACTTCAGTGGACTACACCTTC.

The sample holds one count of this clone. The chain joins TRBV30 to TRBJ2-2; D remains unclear. In germline, CDR1 is GTSNPN, CDR2 SVGIG (reference sequence). V was cut by 8 bases and J by 0 bases, with 10 bases left in between. CDR3 size: 13 residues. The CDR3 sequence is CARLETNTGELFF. CDR3 nucleotides: TGTGCCCGATTAGAGACGAACACCGGGGAGCTGTTTTTT.

In its sample, this clone was seen once. This sequence joins TRBV6-5 and TRBJ2-1; 7 bases agree with TRBD2. Germline assignment: CDR1 MNHEY and CDR2 SVGAGI. This CDR3 spans 16 amino acids. V lost 2 bases, J lost 4 bases, and 8 bases stayed unmatched. Here the CDR3 DNA reads TGTGCCAGCAGTTACATCGCTAGCGGCCGTTACAATGAGCAGTTCTTC. It is translated as CASSYIASGRYNEQFF.

This clone was picked up one time. This chain connects TRBV29-1 to TRBJ1-4, with a weak D call TRBD1 (5 bases). This CDR3 is 12 amino acids long. V was cut by 6 bases and J by 7 bases, with 12 bases left in between. Germline V gene data show CDR1 as SQVTM and CDR2 as ANQGSEA. CDR3 loop: CSVGRGGEKLFF. The CDR3, as DNA: TGCAGCGTGGGGAGGGGAGGTGAAAAACTGTTTTTT.

This clone has only one observation. The rearrangement joins TRBV23-1 to TRBJ2-1; D perhaps matches TRBD1 (6 bases). TRBV23-1 is noted as an ORF with a role that remains uncertain. CDR3 length: 13 amino acids. CDR3 in amino acids: CGGGCRVYNEQFF. The CDR3 DNA reads TGCGGAGGGGGTTGCCGGGTGTACAATGAGCAGTTCTTC.

The V call is TRBV2, the J call TRBJ2-2; TRBD1 matches at 9 bases. The V gene end was trimmed by 6 bases and the J gene end by 3 bases; junction bases not matched to a gene: 2. Per the germline V gene, CDR1 is SNHLY and CDR2 is FYNNEI. This CDR3 spans 14 amino acids. The CDR3 protein is CASSNRGHTGELFF. In DNA form, the CDR3 reads TGTGCCAGCAGCAACAGGGGGCACACCGGGGAGCTGTTTTTT.

The genes are TRBV5-1 and TRBJ1-1; D gene ambiguous. Trimming removed 0 bases at V and 6 bases at J, with 9 bases between. CDR3 length: 13 residues. Germline-derived CDR1 and CDR2 are SGHRS and YFSETQ. The CDR3 protein is CASSLEGVAEAFF. The CDR3 nucleotides read TGCGCCAGCAGCTTGGAAGGAGTGGCTGAAGCTTTCTTT.

The chain links TRBV10-2 to TRBJ2-2; 9 bases agree with TRBD1. Trimming cost V 6 bases and J 3 bases; bases outside gene matches: 2. There are 14 residues in the CDR3. Germline V gene lookup returns CDR1 WSHSY and CDR2 SAAADI. The CDR3 loop is CASRDRGDTGELFF. Here the CDR3 DNA reads TGCGCCAGCAGGGACAGGGGTGACACCGGGGAGCTGTTTTTT.